Below are 14 T cell receptor beta chains sequenced from a single sample in a study of CD4 and CD8 cells across lung adenocarcinoma regions. One entry per CDR3 protein results from TCRdb running MiXCR on the PCR reads. Among fewer than 25,000 distinct CDR3 sequences, around half were seen once, and the ten largest hold about a quarter. The sequenced sample consisted of CD8+ T cells from the center of a lung tumor. These receptors all come from a female donor with lung adenocarcinoma. The CD4 and CD8 labels of this study may be unreliable.

The chain links TRBV7-6 to TRBJ2-5; 12 nucleotides match TRBD2. There are 16 residues in the CDR3. Germline-derived CDR1 and CDR2 are SGHVS and FNYEAQ. Trimming at V came to 1 base and at J to 3 bases, leaving 3 bases not matched to a gene. CDR3 region: CASSLGTSGTKETQYF. Here the CDR3 DNA reads TGTGCCAGCAGCTTAGGGACTAGCGGGACGAAAGAGACCCAGTACTTC.

Points on this clonotype: Mismatch with germline at one junction end may stem from a read error. The chain has TRBV6-1 and TRBJ2-3, with D perhaps matching TRBD1 (8 bases). CDR3 length: 16 amino acids. Per germline, CDR1 MNHNS and CDR2 SASEGT. The CDR3 nucleotides read TGTGCCAGCGCGGGAGACAGGGGCGGGGCGACAGATACGCAGTATTTC. Its protein product is CASAGDRGGATDTQYF.

V and J are TRBV27 and TRBJ2-5; a possible D gene is TRBD2 (7 bases). Judging by the DNA end, TRBJ2-1 fits better; the J call may be wrong. The CDR3 contains 18 residues. In germline, CDR1 is MNHEY, CDR2 SMNVEV (reference sequence). CDR3 sequence reads: CASSPRGGGASRYNEQFF. The CDR3 bases are TGTGCCAGCAGTCCAAGGGGGGGGGGGGCTAGTCGGTACAATGAGCAGTTCTTC.

V gene TRBV27 combines with J gene TRBJ2-4, with D uncertain. The V gene's germline CDR1 is MNHEY and CDR2 SMNVEV (reference sequence). Trimming removed 8 bases at V and 6 bases at J, with 8 bases between. The CDR3 has 11 amino acids. CDR3 nucleotide sequence: TGTGCCAGCGGTCCTACAAACATTCAGTACTTC. Amino acid sequence: CASGPTNIQYF.

This clonotype has a handful of counts. The chain uses TRBV27 and TRBJ2-1; 8 bases are shared with TRBD2. This CDR3 has 14 amino acids. With 10 bases clipped from V and 7 bases from J, the junction kept 12 bases outside the gene matches. Per germline, CDR1 MNHEY and CDR2 SMNVEV (reference sequence). In nucleotides, the CDR3 is TGTGCCACCCAGGGACTAGACGGAACTAATGAGCAGTTCTTC. Residues: CATQGLDGTNEQFF.

V gene TRBV27 combines with J gene TRBJ2-3, with D possibly being TRBD1 or TRBD2 (5 bases each). The better agreement between TRBJ2-4 and the DNA end casts doubt on the J call. The CDR3 contains 16 residues. Germline V gives CDR1 MNHEY, CDR2 SMNVEV (reference sequence). The CDR3 DNA is TGTGCCAGCAGTTTAAAGGGAAACGGGGCTACAGACACTCAGTACTTC. Protein product: CASSLKGNGATDTQYF.

This clonotype is labeled as medium-sized. V and J are TRBV7-2 and TRBJ2-5; 7 nucleotides match TRBD2. The CDR3 has 12 residues. V was clipped by 3 bases and J by 5 bases; unmatched bases: 0. Germline CDR1 reads SGHTA; CDR2 reads FQGNSA. CDR3: CASSLRGETQYF. The CDR3 nucleotides read TGTGCCAGCAGCTTGCGGGGGGAGACCCAGTACTTC.

This clonotype was found many times. V and J are TRBV11-2 and TRBJ2-1; TRBD2 agrees at 8 bases. Losses at the gene ends were 7 bases for V and 4 bases for J; bases not matched to a gene: 6. The CDR3 totals 14 residues. The germline V gene encodes CDR1 SGHAT and CDR2 FQNNGV. The CDR3 sequence is CASTRAGVYNEQFF. DNA of the CDR3: TGTGCCAGCACCCGAGCGGGGGTGTACAATGAGCAGTTCTTC.

The chain has TRBV27 and TRBJ2-3; TRBD1 matches at 7 bases. This CDR3 comprises 15 residues. V lost 9 bases to trimming and J lost 5 bases; unmatched junction nucleotides: 14. The germline V gene encodes CDR1 MNHEY and CDR2 SMNVEV (reference sequence). The CDR3 is CARGQGVRVKDTQYF. CDR3 nucleotides: TGTGCCAGGGGGCAGGGGGTACGAGTCAAAGATACGCAGTATTTT.

Comments on this clonotype: At one boundary the junction diverges from the germline segment, which might be a read error. The chain links TRBV7-7 to TRBJ2-5; a weak D match, TRBD2 (5 bases). CDR3 length equals 14 residues. The germline V gene encodes CDR1 SSHAT and CDR2 FNYEAQ (reference sequence). CDR3 nucleotides: TGTGCTAGCAGCTCGGACCCAGGAGGAAGGACCCAGTACTTC. Translation gives CASSSDPGGRTQYF.

The table lists this clonotype with a count of one. One junction end disagrees with the germline gene, perhaps due to a read error. The chain carries TRBV10-3 and TRBJ2-3; D gene uncertain. This CDR3 has 12 amino acids. CDR1 and CDR2 (germline): ENHRY, SYGVKD. The CDR3 DNA is TGTGCGGGGATGTTTGGCGGCGACACGCAGTACTTT. This translates into CAGMFGGDTQYF.

This clonotype was counted many times. The V call is TRBV7-6, the J call TRBJ2-1, with D possibly matching TRBD2 (5 bases). The CDR3 totals 13 residues. Trimming stripped 6 bases from V and 5 bases from J, with 11 bases between. Per the germline V gene, CDR1 is SGHVS and CDR2 is FNYEAQ. CDR3 bases: TGTGCCAGCAGACTCGACGGGAACAATGAGCAGTTCTTC. This translates into CASRLDGNNEQFF.

The chain couples TRBV28 to TRBJ2-5; D is tentatively TRBD1 or TRBD2 (5 bases each). The J call may be faulty, since TRBJ2-7 better matches the DNA end. Germline V gives CDR1 MDHEN, CDR2 SYDVKM. This CDR3 has 15 amino acids. The CDR3 loop reads CASTENWGPAYEQYF. CDR3 DNA sequence: TGTGCCAGCACCGAGAATTGGGGACCGGCCTACGAGCAGTACTTC.

The rearrangement uses TRBV7-6 and TRBJ1-1; a weak D match, TRBD1 (5 bases). The germline V gene encodes CDR1 SGHVS and CDR2 FNYEAQ. Trimming took off 3 bases at V and 6 bases at J, with 17 bases between the two ends. The CDR3 has 15 amino acids. CDR3 in amino acids: CASSFTDTRRSEAFF. The CDR3 coding sequence is TGTGCCAGCAGCTTTACGGACACTCGAAGGTCTGAAGCTTTCTTT.